The next 17 T cell receptor beta chains were all read from a single sample in a study of CDR3 diversity in severe acne. Each CDR3 protein gets one entry after TCRdb re-called the PCR reads with MiXCR. Altogether some 90,000 distinct CDR3 sequences are present, roughly half being singletons, with the ten largest covering over 9.5%. The sequenced sample was blood. These TCRs come from a male donor in good health, serving as a control.

This clonotype was picked up a small number of times. The chain couples TRBV6-1 to TRBJ1-6; maybe TRBD1 (5 bases). Trimming removed 5 bases from V and 4 bases from J, with 15 bases in between. CDR1 is MNHNS and CDR2 is SASEGT in the germline V gene. This CDR3 has 16 residues. This chain's CDR3 is CASSYAGNVYNSPLHF. In nucleotides, the CDR3 is TGTGCCAGCAGTTACGCAGGGAATGTTTATAATTCACCCCTCCACTTT.

This clonotype was counted ten times or more. The V call is TRBV29-1, the J call TRBJ2-2; possible D gene TRBD1, 6 bases. The CDR3 runs 16 residues. With 0 bases removed from V and 0 bases from J, the gap between germline ends came to 11 bases. Germline CDR1 SQVTM, CDR2 ANQGSEA. For the CDR3, the DNA is TGCAGCGTTGAAGACGTGGGACACACGAACACCGGGGAGCTGTTTTTT. Protein: CSVEDVGHTNTGELFF.

J is TRBJ2-1 and V is TRBV2; possible D gene TRBD1, 6 bases. V gave up 6 bases and J gave up 0 bases, with 6 bases separating them. The CDR3 is made up of 13 amino acids. The germline V gene encodes CDR1 SNHLY and CDR2 FYNNEI. The chain's CDR3 is CASRQGSYNEQFF. CDR3 nucleotides: TGTGCCAGCAGACAGGGCTCCTACAATGAGCAGTTCTTC.

The rearrangement uses TRBV4-1 and TRBJ2-7, with 10 bases identical to TRBD2. Germline V gene lookup returns CDR1 MGHRA and CDR2 YSYEKL. This CDR3 is built from 15 residues. J lost 4 bases, V lost 0 bases, and 3 bases had no gene match. In nucleotides, the CDR3 is TGCGCCAGCAGCCAAGAAGGAGCGGGAGGGTACGAGCAGTACTTC. This sequence encodes CASSQEGAGGYEQYF.

V and J are TRBV25-1 and TRBJ2-1, with D perhaps TRBD1 (6 bases). Germline CDR1 and CDR2: MGHDK and SYGVNS. The ends were cut back, 3 bases at V and 10 bases at J, with 22 bases in the middle. CDR3 size: 16 residues. The CDR3 loop is CASSDGQTLCDYEQFF. The CDR3 coding sequence is TGTGCCAGCAGTGACGGACAGACCCTATGCGATTACGAGCAGTTCTTC. The variable domain in full, completed from reference TRBV25-1 and TRBJ2-1, reads EADIYQTPRYLVIGTGKKITLECSQTMGHDKMYWYQQDPGMELHLIHYSYGVNSTEKGDLSSESTVSRIRTEHFPLTLESARPSHTSQYLCASSDGQTLCDYEQFFGPGTRLTVL.

This rearrangement joins TRBV3-1 to TRBJ2-3, with D unresolved. The germline V and J ends were trimmed by 1 base and 0 bases, with 11 bases remaining between them. The CDR3 is made up of 16 amino acids. From germline, CDR1 is LGHDT and CDR2 YNNKEL (reference sequence). CDR3 region: CASSQGGGGSTDTQYF. In DNA, the CDR3 is TGTGCCAGCAGCCAAGGAGGTGGCGGAAGCACAGATACGCAGTATTTT.

The chain has TRBV6-6 and TRBJ2-7, with D perhaps TRBD2 (6 bases). The CDR3 sequence is 12 residues long. CDR1 is MNHNY, CDR2 SVGAGI, per germline (reference sequence). The V gene lost 5 bases and the J gene lost 5 bases, with 10 bases spanning the gap. CDR3 DNA sequence: TGTGCCAGCAGTGGGGCTAGCGACGAGCAGTACTTC. It encodes CASSGASDEQYF.

Comment on this clonotype: This may be a read error, as it is one base from a much larger clone. The rearrangement joins TRBV25-1 to TRBJ1-6; D not certain. Trimming cost V 11 bases and J 11 bases, with 22 bases left between them. CDR1 and CDR2 from the germline V gene are MGHDK and SYGVNS. The CDR3 is 14 residues long. For the CDR3, the DNA is TGTGCCGGCCGGACGGCAGGCGAGTGGACACCCCTCCACTTT. Residues: CAGRTAGEWTPLHF.

This clonotype was found a few times. This may be a read error: a much more frequent sequence differs by one nucleotide. V gene TRBV10-3 combines with J gene TRBJ2-6; tentatively, D is TRBD1 (6 bases). The length of the CDR3 is 14 residues. Germline V lookup: CDR1 ENHRY, CDR2 SYGVKD. The CDR3 sequence is CAISDSSGASVLTF. In nucleotides, the CDR3 is TGTGCCATCTCGGACAGCTCTGGGGCCAGCGTCCTGACTTTC.

This clonotype appeared once. J is TRBJ2-4 and V is TRBV28, with a weak D call TRBD1 (7 bases). The CDR3 runs to 16 residues. Germline CDR1 and CDR2: MDHEN and SYDVKM. V lost 5 bases and J lost 6, with 20 bases in between. The CDR3 nucleotides read TGTGCCAGCAGTATCCTGACAGGGACTTCCTCAAACATTCAGTACTTC. This encodes CASSILTGTSSNIQYF.

V usage is TRBV7-8 and J usage is TRBJ2-3; tentative D call: TRBD2 (6 bases). The germline V gene has CDR1 SGHVS and CDR2 FQNEAQ. The germline V and J ends were trimmed by 5 bases and 1 base, with 10 bases remaining between them. This CDR3 comprises 14 residues. In nucleotides, the CDR3 is TGTGCCAGCAGCCAGGGAGGTGGCACAGATACGCAGTATTTT. This gives the protein CASSQGGGTDTQYF.

The gene calls are TRBV2 and TRBJ1-1, with D perhaps TRBD1 (6 bases). V was shortened by 8 bases and J by 4 bases, with 14 bases between the two germline ends. The CDR3 sequence is 13 residues long. In germline, CDR1 is SNHLY, CDR2 FYNNEI. The CDR3, as DNA: TGTGCCAGCGGACTGGGGGCAGGCACTGAAGCTTTCTTT. Protein product: CASGLGAGTEAFF.

V and J are TRBV13 and TRBJ1-1; possibly TRBD1 for D (6 bases). V lost 5 bases and J lost 4, with 14 bases in between. Germline CDR1 is PRHDT and CDR2 is FYEKMQ (reference sequence). The length of the CDR3 is 14 residues. The CDR3 DNA reads as TGTGCCAGCAGCCATGCCAGGGGAGGCACTGAAGCTTTCTTT. It is translated as CASSHARGGTEAFF.

Notes on this clonotype: An end of the junction differs from the germline gene, which may be a read error. This rearrangement joins TRBV7-3 to TRBJ1-5; 8 nucleotides align to TRBD1. The V gene's germline CDR1 is SGHTA and CDR2 FQGTGA. The CDR3 totals 14 residues. The CDR3 region has the DNA TGTGCCACCAGCAGCGGACAGGGTCATCAGCCCCAGCATTTT. It encodes CATSSGQGHQPQHF.

V usage is TRBV20-1 and J usage is TRBJ1-5, with D uncertain. The CDR3 is made up of 15 amino acids. V was trimmed by 4 bases and J by 0 bases, leaving 13 bases between them. Per germline, CDR1 DFQATT and CDR2 SNEGSKA (reference sequence). CDR3 nucleotides: TGCAGTGCTAATGATCGGGGATATAGCAATCAGCCCCAGCATTTT. Amino acid sequence: CSANDRGYSNQPQHF.

J is TRBJ2-7 and V is TRBV9; D unclear. Per the germline V gene, CDR1 is SGDLS and CDR2 is YYNGEE. CDR3 length: 9 amino acids. V was clipped by 4 bases and J by 13 bases, with 9 bases between them. CDR3 region: CASSSPFYF. The CDR3 DNA reads as TGTGCCAGCAGCTCCCCTTTTTACTTC.

The V and J genes are TRBV6-5 and TRBJ2-1, with 7 bases fitting TRBD1. CDR1 is MNHEY and CDR2 is SVGAGI in the germline V gene. The V and J ends lost 2 bases and 4 bases, in that order; junction bases with no gene match: 8. This CDR3 contains 16 residues. CDR3 sequence reads: CASSYKGQTFYNEQFF. For the CDR3, the DNA is TGTGCCAGCAGTTACAAGGGACAGACTTTTTACAATGAGCAGTTCTTC.